This T cell receptor beta chain originates from a study of CD8+ T cells in alopecia areata. Turning to this clone: Mouse gene names apply. The CDR3 end falls 4 residues outside the read, so it is completed with the germline J gene.

The V gene's germline CDR1 is NSQYPW and CDR2 LRSPGD (reference sequence). This CDR3 spans 14 amino acids. In each case, RNA was isolated and then reverse transcribed into cDNA as the sequencing template. Sequenced by immunoSEQ multiplex PCR; TCRdb stores in-frame clones only, minus some. This sample carries over 100,000 clones, none of them present only once. Input material: lesional skin. The chain links TRBV1 to TRBJ2-5; 11 nucleotides match TRBD1. The TCR originated in a C3H/HeJ mouse with alopecia areata. Strain haplotype (MHC): H2-k. Incomplete CDR3 DNA: TGCACCTGCAGTGGGACAGGGGGCAAAGAC. This codes for CTCSGTGGKD. Given in full, the CDR3 is CTCSGTGGKDTQYF.